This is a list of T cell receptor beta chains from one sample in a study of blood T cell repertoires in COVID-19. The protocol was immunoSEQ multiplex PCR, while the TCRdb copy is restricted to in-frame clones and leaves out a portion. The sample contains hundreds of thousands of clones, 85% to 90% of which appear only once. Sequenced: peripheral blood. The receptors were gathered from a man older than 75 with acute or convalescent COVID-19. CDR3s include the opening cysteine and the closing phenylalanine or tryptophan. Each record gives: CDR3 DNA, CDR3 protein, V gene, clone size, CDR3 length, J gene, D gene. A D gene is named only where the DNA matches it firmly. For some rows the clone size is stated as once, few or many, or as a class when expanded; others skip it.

CDR3 DNA: TGTGCCAGCTCACGGGCCGGCTCCTACAATGAGCAGTTCTTC
CDR3 protein: CASSRAGSYNEQFF
V gene: TRBV18
clone size: -
CDR3 length: 14
J gene: TRBJ2-1
D gene: -

CDR3 DNA: TGTGCCAGCAGCAGAGAGGACAGTTTAATCAATCAGCCCCAGCATTTT
CDR3 protein: CASSREDSLINQPQHF
V gene: TRBV7-2
clone size: -
CDR3 length: 16
J gene: TRBJ1-5
D gene: -

CDR3 DNA: TGCAGCGTTTTGCGCTCTGGGGCCAACGTCCTGACTTTC
CDR3 protein: CSVLRSGANVLTF
V gene: TRBV29-1
clone size: -
CDR3 length: 13
J gene: TRBJ2-6
D gene: -

CDR3 DNA: TGTGCCAGCAGCCAAGCAGCGGAAGAGCAGTTCTTC
CDR3 protein: CASSQAAEEQFF
V gene: TRBV14
clone size: -
CDR3 length: 12
J gene: TRBJ2-1
D gene: -

CDR3 DNA: TGCGCCAGCAGCCAAGGGGGGACAGGGGAATCCGTAGGTGGCTACACCTTC
CDR3 protein: CASSQGGTGESVGGYTF
V gene: TRBV4-1
clone size: -
CDR3 length: 17
J gene: TRBJ1-2
D gene: TRBD1

CDR3 DNA: TGTGCCAGCAGCTTGAGAGTAGGGGCCACTAATGAAAAACTGTTTTTT
CDR3 protein: CASSLRVGATNEKLFF
V gene: TRBV5-4
clone size: -
CDR3 length: 16
J gene: TRBJ1-4
D gene: -

CDR3 DNA: TGTGCCAGCAGCTTGGGGGGGACAGGTCATCAAGAGACCCAGTACTTC
CDR3 protein: CASSLGGTGHQETQYF
V gene: TRBV11-2
clone size: -
CDR3 length: 16
J gene: TRBJ2-5
D gene: -

CDR3 DNA: TGTGCCAGTAGTCTCAACAGGGGGCGTGGCTACACCTTC
CDR3 protein: CASSLNRGRGYTF
V gene: TRBV19
clone size: -
CDR3 length: 13
J gene: TRBJ1-2
D gene: TRBD1

CDR3 DNA: TGTGCCAGCAGCTTTCCAGGGTCGGGAGAGACCCAGTACTTC
CDR3 protein: CASSFPGSGETQYF
V gene: TRBV5-6
clone size: -
CDR3 length: 14
J gene: TRBJ2-5
D gene: -

CDR3 DNA: TGTGCCAGGAGCCCCTCGGGGAGGGCTAACACTGAAGCTTTCTTT
CDR3 protein: CARSPSGRANTEAFF
V gene: TRBV2
clone size: -
CDR3 length: 15
J gene: TRBJ1-1
D gene: -

CDR3 DNA: TGTGCCAGCAGCCGCGATCTAGGACAGTGGGAGACCCAGTACTTC
CDR3 protein: CASSRDLGQWETQYF
V gene: TRBV7-2
clone size: -
CDR3 length: 15
J gene: TRBJ2-5
D gene: -

CDR3 DNA: TGTGCCAGCAGCTCCGCACAGGGTGTGAACACTGAAGCTTTCTTT
CDR3 protein: CASSSAQGVNTEAFF
V gene: TRBV7-6
clone size: once
CDR3 length: 15
J gene: TRBJ1-1
D gene: -

CDR3 DNA: TGCGCCAGCAGCCAAAAGACAGGCTCGGGATCACCCCTCCACTTT
CDR3 protein: CASSQKTGSGSPLHF
V gene: TRBV4-3
clone size: -
CDR3 length: 15
J gene: TRBJ1-6
D gene: -

CDR3 DNA: TGTGCCAGCGTCGACAGACCTAACACTGAAGCTTTCTTT
CDR3 protein: CASVDRPNTEAFF
V gene: TRBV6-5
clone size: -
CDR3 length: 13
J gene: TRBJ1-1
D gene: -

CDR3 DNA: TGTGCCAGCAGTTCAGGGAATCAGCCCCAGCATTTT
CDR3 protein: CASSSGNQPQHF
V gene: TRBV28
clone size: once
CDR3 length: 12
J gene: TRBJ1-5
D gene: -

CDR3 DNA: TGTGCCAGCAGCTTACCTAGCGGGGGGGCAAGGACCTACGAGCAGTACTTC
CDR3 protein: CASSLPSGGARTYEQYF
V gene: TRBV7-9
clone size: -
CDR3 length: 17
J gene: TRBJ2-7
D gene: TRBD2

CDR3 DNA: TGTGCCAGCAGCATCGACAGGGGAATCTCTGGAAACACCATATATTTT
CDR3 protein: CASSIDRGISGNTIYF
V gene: TRBV5-6
clone size: -
CDR3 length: 16
J gene: TRBJ1-3
D gene: TRBD1

CDR3 DNA: TGTGCCAGCAGCAACACTGCGCCTAGCGACCGAAAAGAGACCCAGTACTTC
CDR3 protein: CASSNTAPSDRKETQYF
V gene: TRBV6-2/TRBV6-3
clone size: -
CDR3 length: 17
J gene: TRBJ2-5
D gene: -

CDR3 DNA: TGTGCCAGCAGCTTATGGGACAGGGGGCCTGGAAACACCATATATTTT
CDR3 protein: CASSLWDRGPGNTIYF
V gene: TRBV7-2
clone size: -
CDR3 length: 16
J gene: TRBJ1-3
D gene: TRBD1

CDR3 DNA: TGTGCCACCGCTTTTACAGGGGCGGAACAGCCCCAGCATTTT
CDR3 protein: CATAFTGAEQPQHF
V gene: TRBV15
clone size: -
CDR3 length: 14
J gene: TRBJ1-5
D gene: TRBD1

CDR3 DNA: TGTGCCAGCTCACCGAAGACAGGGCTTACTAACTATGGCTACACCTTC
CDR3 protein: CASSPKTGLTNYGYTF
V gene: TRBV18
clone size: once
CDR3 length: 16
J gene: TRBJ1-2
D gene: TRBD1

CDR3 DNA: TGCAGTGCCCAGACTAGCGGGGCTTACGAGCAGTACTTC
CDR3 protein: CSAQTSGAYEQYF
V gene: TRBV29-1
clone size: -
CDR3 length: 13
J gene: TRBJ2-7
D gene: TRBD2

CDR3 DNA: TGTGCCAGCAGTTACGAGGGTGACTCTGAAGCTTTCTTT
CDR3 protein: CASSYEGDSEAFF
V gene: TRBV6-2/TRBV6-3
clone size: -
CDR3 length: 13
J gene: TRBJ1-1
D gene: -

CDR3 DNA: TGTGCCAGCAGCTTAGAAGTAGCGGGAGTTGAGCAGTACTTC
CDR3 protein: CASSLEVAGVEQYF
V gene: TRBV11-2
clone size: -
CDR3 length: 14
J gene: TRBJ2-7
D gene: TRBD2

CDR3 DNA: TGCAGCGTTGAAGGGGCAGGGGATGAAGCTTTCTTT
CDR3 protein: CSVEGAGDEAFF
V gene: TRBV29-1
clone size: -
CDR3 length: 12
J gene: TRBJ1-1
D gene: -

CDR3 DNA: TGTGCCAGCAGCTTGGACAGGTCGAGACATCAGCCCCAGCATTTT
CDR3 protein: CASSLDRSRHQPQHF
V gene: TRBV7-2
clone size: -
CDR3 length: 15
J gene: TRBJ1-5
D gene: TRBD1

CDR3 DNA: TGTGCCAGCAGCCTTCCCGGGACTAGCGGGAGTAGGGTGCAGTACTTC
CDR3 protein: CASSLPGTSGSRVQYF
V gene: TRBV3-1/TRBV3-2
clone size: -
CDR3 length: 16
J gene: TRBJ2-7
D gene: TRBD2

CDR3 DNA: TGTGCCAGCAGCCACCCTCTGAACAGTGAATCACCCCTCCACTTT
CDR3 protein: CASSHPLNSESPLHF
V gene: TRBV7-9
clone size: -
CDR3 length: 15
J gene: TRBJ1-6
D gene: -

CDR3 DNA: TGTGCCAGCAGCTCCCGTTTGGGTAGCGGGGTAGCGAATGAGCAGTTCTTC
CDR3 protein: CASSSRLGSGVANEQFF
V gene: TRBV7-2
clone size: -
CDR3 length: 17
J gene: TRBJ2-1
D gene: TRBD2

CDR3 DNA: TGTGCCAGCAGCTTACCTAGCAGACCGTATGGCTACACCTTC
CDR3 protein: CASSLPSRPYGYTF
V gene: TRBV5-6
clone size: -
CDR3 length: 14
J gene: TRBJ1-2
D gene: -

CDR3 DNA: TGTGCCAGCAGTTACGGCTTAGGGGGATCTCGTCAGCCCCAGCATTTT
CDR3 protein: CASSYGLGGSRQPQHF
V gene: TRBV6-2/TRBV6-3
clone size: -
CDR3 length: 16
J gene: TRBJ1-5
D gene: -